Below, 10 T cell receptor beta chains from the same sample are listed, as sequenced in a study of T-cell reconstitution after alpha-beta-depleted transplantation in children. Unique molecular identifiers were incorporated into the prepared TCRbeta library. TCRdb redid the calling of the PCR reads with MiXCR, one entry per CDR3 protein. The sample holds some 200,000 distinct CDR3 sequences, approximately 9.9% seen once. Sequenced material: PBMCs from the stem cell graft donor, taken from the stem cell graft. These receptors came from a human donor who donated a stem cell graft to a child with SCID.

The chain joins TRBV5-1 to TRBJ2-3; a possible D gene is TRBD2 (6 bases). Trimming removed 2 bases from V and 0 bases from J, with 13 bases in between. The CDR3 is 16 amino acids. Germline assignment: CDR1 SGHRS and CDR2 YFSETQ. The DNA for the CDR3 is TGCGCCAGCAGCTTTACCCTAGCGCTAAGCACAGATACGCAGTATTTT. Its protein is CASSFTLALSTDTQYF.

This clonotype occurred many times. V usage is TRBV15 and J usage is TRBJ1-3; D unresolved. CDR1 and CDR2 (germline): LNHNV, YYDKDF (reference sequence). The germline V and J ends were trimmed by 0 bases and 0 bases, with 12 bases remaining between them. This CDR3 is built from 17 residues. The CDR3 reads CATSRDLGLVSGNTIYF. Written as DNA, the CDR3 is TGTGCCACCAGCAGAGATCTGGGCCTTGTCTCTGGAAACACCATATATTTT.

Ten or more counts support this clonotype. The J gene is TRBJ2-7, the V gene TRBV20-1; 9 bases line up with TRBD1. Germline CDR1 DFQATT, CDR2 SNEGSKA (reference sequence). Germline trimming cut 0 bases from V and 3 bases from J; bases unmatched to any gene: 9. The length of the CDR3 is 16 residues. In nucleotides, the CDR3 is TGCAGTGCTAGAGATACGGGACAGGGTTTAATCTACGAGCAGTACTTC. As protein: CSARDTGQGLIYEQYF.

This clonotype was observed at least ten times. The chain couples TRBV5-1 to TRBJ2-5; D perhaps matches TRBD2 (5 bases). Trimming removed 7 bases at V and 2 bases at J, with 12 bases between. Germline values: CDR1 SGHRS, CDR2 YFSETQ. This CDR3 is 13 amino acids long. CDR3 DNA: TGCGCCAGCCGCCCGGAGGTTCAAGAGACCCAGTACTTC. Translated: CASRPEVQETQYF.

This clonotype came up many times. The CDR3 sequence is CASSLGLADPAYF. CDR3 nucleotide sequence: TGTGCCAGCAGCTTAGGACTAGCGGACCCGGCGTATTTT. The genes are TRBV7-3 and TRBJ2-3; 10 nucleotides align to TRBD2. CDR3 length equals 13 residues. The J segment lost 14 bases and the V segment lost 2 bases, leaving 7 bases of the junction unmatched. Germline V CDR1 and CDR2: SGHTA, FQGTGA.

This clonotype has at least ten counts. CDR3 residues: CASSIRLDSPQRDQPQHF. DNA for the CDR3: TGTGCCAGCAGCATAAGATTGGACAGTCCCCAACGGGATCAGCCCCAGCATTTT. The chain is built from TRBV7-3 and TRBJ1-5; D might be TRBD1 (6 bases). Germline CDR1 is SGHTA and CDR2 is FQGTGA. V was shortened by 5 bases and J by 5 bases, with 25 bases between the two germline ends. CDR3 size: 18 residues.

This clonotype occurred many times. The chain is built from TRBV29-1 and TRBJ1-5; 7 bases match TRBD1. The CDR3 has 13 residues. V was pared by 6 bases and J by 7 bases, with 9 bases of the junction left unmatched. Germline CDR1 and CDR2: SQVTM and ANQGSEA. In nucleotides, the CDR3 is TGCAGCGTGGGTAAAGACAGGGACCAGCCCCAGCATTTT. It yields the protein CSVGKDRDQPQHF.

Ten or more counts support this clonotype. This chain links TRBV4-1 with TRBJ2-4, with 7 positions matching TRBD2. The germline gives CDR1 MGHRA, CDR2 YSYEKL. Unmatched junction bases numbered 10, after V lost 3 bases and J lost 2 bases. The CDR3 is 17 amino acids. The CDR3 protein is CASSQPTRGDTKNIQYF. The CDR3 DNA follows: TGCGCCAGCAGCCAGCCTACCCGGGGGGATACCAAAAACATTCAGTACTTC.

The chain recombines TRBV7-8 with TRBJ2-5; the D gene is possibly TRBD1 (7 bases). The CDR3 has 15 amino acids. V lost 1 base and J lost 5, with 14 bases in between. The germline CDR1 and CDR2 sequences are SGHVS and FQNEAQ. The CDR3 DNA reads TGTGCCAGCAGCTTAGGGGACAGCGGGTGGGAGACCCAGTACTTC. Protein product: CASSLGDSGWETQYF.

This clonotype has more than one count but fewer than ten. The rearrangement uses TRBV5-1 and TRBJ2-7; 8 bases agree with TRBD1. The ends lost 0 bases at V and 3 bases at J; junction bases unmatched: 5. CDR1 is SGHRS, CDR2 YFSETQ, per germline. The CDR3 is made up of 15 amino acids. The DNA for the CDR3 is TGCGCCAGCAGCTTGGAGTGGACAGGGTACTACGAGCAGTACTTC. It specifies CASSLEWTGYYEQYF.